This T cell receptor beta chain was retrieved from a study of blood T cell repertoires in COVID-19. The CDR3 runs 14 residues. Per germline, CDR1 MDHEN and CDR2 SYDVKM. Trimming left V 8 bases short and J 5 bases short, with 17 bases between. Generated by immunoSEQ multiplex PCR, the TCRdb table keeps only in-frame clones and is missing some. Among 100,000 to 120,000 clones listed, about 85% were seen once. The chain couples TRBV28 to TRBJ2-3; D is perhaps TRBD2 (5 bases). Sample: peripheral blood. This receptor was obtained from a man between 45 and 60 years old with acute or convalescent COVID-19. Here the CDR3 DNA reads TGTGCCAGCGCGACGGGATCGATTTTAGATACGCAGTATTTT. Translating it yields CASATGSILDTQYF.